These T cell receptor beta chains were read from a single sample in a study of cytomegalovirus exposure and HLA in healthy donors. Assay used: immunoSEQ multiplex PCR; TCRdb lists only in-frame clones, some missing. Of 60,000 or so clones in the sample, roughly 80% were seen once. Sequences were obtained from PBMCs. The receptors here all came from a woman between 35 and 50 years old in good health and CMV-seropositive. Each CDR3 is given without its conserved first and last residue. Fields, in order: J gene, V gene, clone size, CDR3 protein. Not every row has a clone size; where given, it reads once, few, many or a size class.

>TRBJ1-1|TRBV5-6|-
ASSFGVDTEAF
>TRBJ1-2|TRBV5-6|-
ASTPTGADYGYA
>TRBJ1-6|TRBV4-2|few
ASSPSRQGRISPLH
>-|TRBV9|-
ASSLRTASYEQY
>TRBJ1-6|TRBV11-2|-
ASSSPTGSGSPLH
>TRBJ2-7|TRBV4-1|once
ASSQDFGRLGNYEQY
>TRBJ2-7|TRBV6-1|-
ASSIEDRRDYEQY
>TRBJ2-7|TRBV6-5|once
ASRPGPQPGEQY
>TRBJ1-2|TRBV7-6|-
ASSQEAGGGYT
>TRBJ2-1|TRBV6-6|-
ASTLRSNYEQF